Sequencing of this TCR beta chain was carried out in a study of T cells after yellow fever vaccination. Study-wide results and limits: Weaker in magnitude, the secondary response showed a faster peak on day 5 versus 15.

Germline CDR1 reads SGHTA; CDR2 reads FQGNSA. The CDR3 has 13 amino acids. V gave up 2 bases and J gave up 6 bases, with 10 bases separating them. TCRdb ran MiXCR on the 5' RACE reads and lists one entry per CDR3 protein. The data show hundreds of thousands of distinct CDR3 sequences, around 16% seen once. This clonotype was seen ten or more times. Its target is not known. This receptor was identified in a man younger than 35 who received the YFV17D yellow fever vaccine. The sequenced sample was PBMCs, obtained about 5 days after the first yellow fever vaccination. The chain employs TRBV7-2 and TRBJ1-2, with unresolved D. CDR3 loop: CASSLWGGHGYTF. The CDR3 DNA reads as TGTGCCAGCAGCTTATGGGGAGGTCATGGCTACACCTTC.